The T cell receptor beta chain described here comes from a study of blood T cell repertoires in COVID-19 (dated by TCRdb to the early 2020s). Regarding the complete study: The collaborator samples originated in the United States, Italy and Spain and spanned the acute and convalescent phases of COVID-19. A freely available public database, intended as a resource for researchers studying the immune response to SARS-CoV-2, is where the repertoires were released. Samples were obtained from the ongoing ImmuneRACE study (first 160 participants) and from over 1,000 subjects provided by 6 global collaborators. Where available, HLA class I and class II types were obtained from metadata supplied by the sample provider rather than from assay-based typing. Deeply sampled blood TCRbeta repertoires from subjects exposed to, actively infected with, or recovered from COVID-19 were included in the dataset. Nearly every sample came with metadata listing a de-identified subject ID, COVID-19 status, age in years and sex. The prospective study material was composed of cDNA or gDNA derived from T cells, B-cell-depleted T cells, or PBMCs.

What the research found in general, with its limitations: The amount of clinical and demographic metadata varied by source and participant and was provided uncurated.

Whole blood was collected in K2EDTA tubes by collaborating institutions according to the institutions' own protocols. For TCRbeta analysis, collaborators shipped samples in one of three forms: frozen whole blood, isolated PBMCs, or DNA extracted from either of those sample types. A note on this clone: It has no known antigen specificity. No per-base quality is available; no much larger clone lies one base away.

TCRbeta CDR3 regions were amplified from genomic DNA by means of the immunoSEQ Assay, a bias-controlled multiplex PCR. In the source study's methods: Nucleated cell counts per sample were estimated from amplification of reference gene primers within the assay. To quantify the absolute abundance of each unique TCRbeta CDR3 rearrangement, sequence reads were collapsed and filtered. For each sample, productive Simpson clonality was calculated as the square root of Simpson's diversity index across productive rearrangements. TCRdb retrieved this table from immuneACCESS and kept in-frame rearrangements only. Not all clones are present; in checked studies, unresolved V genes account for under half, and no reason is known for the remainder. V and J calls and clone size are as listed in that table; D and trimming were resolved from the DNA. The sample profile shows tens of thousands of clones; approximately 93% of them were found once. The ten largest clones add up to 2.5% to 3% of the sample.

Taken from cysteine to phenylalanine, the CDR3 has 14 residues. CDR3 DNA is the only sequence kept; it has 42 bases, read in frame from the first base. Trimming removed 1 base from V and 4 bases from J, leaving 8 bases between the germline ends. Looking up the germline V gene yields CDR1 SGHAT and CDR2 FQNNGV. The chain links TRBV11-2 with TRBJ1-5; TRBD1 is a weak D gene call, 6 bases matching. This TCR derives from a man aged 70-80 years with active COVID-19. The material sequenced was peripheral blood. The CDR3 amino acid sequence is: CASSLGTANQPQHF. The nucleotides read TGTGCCAGCAGCTTAGGGACAGCGAATCAGCCCCAGCATTTT.